Below, 29 T cell receptor beta chains from the same sample are listed, as sequenced in a study of T cells expressing NK-cell markers. TCRdb re-called the 5' RACE reads and shows each CDR3 protein once, DNA omitted. Its listing shows about 150,000 distinct CDR3 sequences. The sample was blood T cells: a sorted CD56 or NKG2C T cell subset, CD4+ or CD8+ T cells, or bulk PBMC T cells (not recorded which). These TCRs come from a man aged 18 to 69 in good health.

This rearrangement joins TRBV20-1 to TRBJ1-4. The CDR3 runs 15 residues. Germline V CDR1 and CDR2: DFQATT, SNEGSKA (reference sequence). The CDR3 sequence is CSAKKGLETNEKLFF.

The V gene is TRBV16, the J gene TRBJ1-2; absent DNA, TCRdb's TRBD1 call cannot be checked. CDR3 size: 17 residues. CDR1 and CDR2 (germline): KGHSY, FQNENV. CDR3 region: CASSPSEQGTGKDGYTF.

The rearrangement links TRBV2 to TRBJ2-7; TCRdb indicates TRBD1, and absent DNA this call remains unverified. CDR1 and CDR2 (germline): SNHLY, FYNNEI. The length of the CDR3 is 16 residues. This chain's CDR3 is CASGPGPRTGGYEQYF.

J is TRBJ2-7 and V is TRBV6-1; the D call from TCRdb, TRBD1, cannot be confirmed without DNA. CDR1 MNHNS and CDR2 SASEGT come from the germline V gene. CDR3 length equals 17 residues. The CDR3 protein is CASGLGHRGPPTYEQYF.

CDR3 amino acids: CATSRGDRIQETQYF. This chain connects TRBV15 to TRBJ2-5; the D gene TCRdb calls, TRBD1, cannot be checked with no DNA. This CDR3 spans 15 amino acids. Germline V gives CDR1 LNHNV, CDR2 YYDKDF (reference sequence).

The chain has TRBV15 and TRBJ2-5; without DNA, the TCRdb call of TRBD2 cannot be checked. The CDR3 has 15 amino acids. Germline V lookup: CDR1 LNHNV, CDR2 YYDKDF (reference sequence). The CDR3 region is CATSRVAGSRETQYF.

The genes are TRBV28 and TRBJ2-3; TCRdb's D call, TRBD1, is unchecked because there is no DNA. CDR3 length: 16 amino acids. Germline CDR1 is MDHEN and CDR2 is SYDVKM. CDR3 residues: CASSSDPPSSTDTQYF.

V gene TRBV2 combines with J gene TRBJ2-1; TCRdb returns TRBD2, unconfirmable since there is no DNA. The CDR3 covers 20 residues. CDR1 is SNHLY, CDR2 FYNNEI, per germline. CDR3 sequence: CASSEGLRPSGGAGPDEQFF.

V and J are TRBV6-5 and TRBJ2-7; the D call from TCRdb, TRBD1, cannot be confirmed without DNA. The CDR3 loop spans 14 amino acids. Germline lookup yields CDR1 MNHEY and CDR2 SVGAGI. The CDR3 sequence is CASSSLGTSYEQYF.

The rearrangement joins TRBV7-8 to TRBJ2-5; there is no DNA to check the TCRdb D call of TRBD1. This CDR3 is built from 14 residues. Looked up from germline, CDR1 is SGHVS and CDR2 is FQNEAQ. CDR3 residues: CASSLGPGSRSQYF.

This chain uses TRBV19 with TRBJ2-2; checking the TCRdb D call of TRBD1 is not possible without DNA. The CDR3 is 13 amino acids. CDR1 LNHDA and CDR2 SQIVND come from the germline V gene (reference sequence). CDR3 loop: CASSPRVGGELFF.

The rearrangement joins TRBV7-9 to TRBJ2-1; TCRdb proposes TRBD1, but this gene call is untestable without DNA. The CDR3 totals 13 residues. The germline CDR1 and CDR2 sequences are SEHNR and FQNEAQ (reference sequence). CDR3 sequence reads: CASTNDRDNEQFF.

According to its frequency, this clonotype is medium-sized. The gene calls are TRBV11-1 and TRBJ2-2; there is no DNA to check the TCRdb D call of TRBD1. There are 14 residues in the CDR3. Germline-derived CDR1 and CDR2 are SGHAT and FQDESV (reference sequence). The CDR3 spells CASSWTGYTGELFF.

The chain employs TRBV7-7 and TRBJ2-1; with no DNA, the TCRdb D assignment of TRBD2 cannot be verified. CDR1 and CDR2 (germline): SSHAT, FNYEAQ (reference sequence). This CDR3 has 15 amino acids. CDR3 residues: CASSSLALDDNEQFF. Combining the CDR3 with reference TRBV7-7 and TRBJ2-1 gives the whole variable domain GAGVSQSPRYKVTKRGQDVTLRCDPISSHATLYWYQQALGQGPEFLTYFNYEAQPDKSGLPSDRFSAERPEGSISTLTIQRTEQRDSAMYRCASSSLALDDNEQFFGPGTRLTVL.

The J gene is TRBJ2-7, the V gene TRBV27; TCRdb selects TRBD1, and the lack of DNA leaves this call unchecked. The CDR3 runs to 13 residues. Per the germline V gene, CDR1 is MNHEY and CDR2 is SMNVEV (reference sequence). The chain's CDR3 is CASRPGGSYEQYF.

CDR3 loop: CASSYYGGQADTQYF. The rearrangement uses TRBV6-5 and TRBJ2-3; the TCRdb call, TRBD1, lacks DNA for checking. This CDR3 contains 15 residues. Germline-derived CDR1 and CDR2 are MNHEY and SVGAGI.

V gene TRBV11-2 combines with J gene TRBJ2-5; TCRdb calls TRBD1, which cannot be checked without DNA. There are 16 residues in the CDR3. Germline assignment: CDR1 SGHAT and CDR2 FQNNGV. This CDR3 reads CASSLGGWAGQETQYF.

This chain's CDR3 is CASSEGDLNTGELFF. The V call is TRBV2, the J call TRBJ2-2; no DNA is available, so the TRBD1 call from TCRdb remains unchecked. CDR1 is SNHLY and CDR2 is FYNNEI in the germline V gene. This CDR3 comprises 15 residues.

This chain joins TRBV30 and TRBJ2-7; TCRdb calls TRBD1, which cannot be checked without DNA. The germline V gene has CDR1 GTSNPN and CDR2 SVGIG (reference sequence). The CDR3 spans 12 residues. The CDR3 is CAWGQLYYEQYF.

The chain carries TRBV27 and TRBJ1-1. CDR3 length: 15 amino acids. Germline CDR1 reads MNHEY; CDR2 reads SMNVEV (reference sequence). CDR3 loop: CASSPHRSSNTEAFF.

This chain links TRBV5-1 with TRBJ2-5; as DNA is missing, the TRBD1 call by TCRdb cannot be tested. CDR1 is SGHRS and CDR2 is YFSETQ in the germline V gene. CDR3 length: 16 amino acids. CDR3 in amino acids: CASSLRSGGYQETQYF. Together with reference TRBV5-1 and TRBJ2-5, the CDR3 gives the full variable domain: KAGVTQTPRYLIKTRGQQVTLSCSPISGHRSVSWYQQTPGQGLQFLFEYFSETQRNKGNFPGRFSGRQFSNSRSEMNVSTLELGDSALYLCASSLRSGGYQETQYFGPGTRLLVL.

V gene TRBV28 combines with J gene TRBJ2-7; with no DNA, the TCRdb D assignment of TRBD1 cannot be verified. The germline V gene encodes CDR1 MDHEN and CDR2 SYDVKM. The CDR3 is 15 amino acids. The CDR3 loop reads CASSDTGGIAYEQYF.

This chain joins TRBV6-1 and TRBJ2-7; the D call of TRBD1 rests on TCRdb alone, since no DNA is present to check it. Per germline, CDR1 MNHNS and CDR2 SASEGT. The CDR3 is made up of 14 amino acids. CDR3 sequence: CASSLGREVYEQYF.

This chain connects TRBV12-5 to TRBJ2-3; the TRBD2 assignment by TCRdb is unverifiable without DNA. CDR1 and CDR2 from the germline V gene are LGHNT and FRNRAP. CDR3 size: 18 residues. CDR3 loop: CASGLPWTSGGARDTQYF.

The chain joins TRBV9 to TRBJ1-3. From germline, CDR1 is SGDLS and CDR2 YYNGEE. The CDR3 loop spans 16 amino acids. The CDR3 loop reads CASSVDIRTSGNTIYF.

The CDR3 here is CASSHGNSPLHF. The gene calls are TRBV3-1 and TRBJ1-6. Germline V gene data show CDR1 as LGHDT and CDR2 as YNNKEL (reference sequence). This CDR3 comprises 12 residues.

This chain joins TRBV5-1 and TRBJ2-1. Germline CDR1 and CDR2: SGHRS and YFSETQ. This CDR3 spans 17 amino acids. CDR3 amino acids: CASSLALEKSSYNEQFF. Full variable domain (remainder filled in from reference TRBV5-1 and TRBJ2-1): KAGVTQTPRYLIKTRGQQVTLSCSPISGHRSVSWYQQTPGQGLQFLFEYFSETQRNKGNFPGRFSGRQFSNSRSEMNVSTLELGDSALYLCASSLALEKSSYNEQFFGPGTRLTVL.

The chain couples TRBV2 to TRBJ1-5; TCRdb's assignment of TRBD1 cannot be checked, as there is no DNA. This CDR3 is built from 14 residues. The germline V gene encodes CDR1 SNHLY and CDR2 FYNNEI. Here the CDR3 reads CASSWGTRNQPQHF.

The V gene is TRBV7-9, the J gene TRBJ1-3; TCRdb picks TRBD1, but there is no DNA to check that call. CDR1 and CDR2 from the germline V gene are SEHNR and FQNEAQ (reference sequence). This CDR3 contains 15 residues. CDR3 residues: CASSLSGSSGNTIYF. Supplemented by reference TRBV7-9 and TRBJ1-3, the full variable domain reads DTGVSQNPRHKITKRGQNVTFRCDPISEHNRLYWYRQTLGQGPEFLTYFQNEAQLEKSRLLSDRFSAERPKGSFSTLEIQRTEQGDSAMYLCASSLSGSSGNTIYFGEGSWLTVV.